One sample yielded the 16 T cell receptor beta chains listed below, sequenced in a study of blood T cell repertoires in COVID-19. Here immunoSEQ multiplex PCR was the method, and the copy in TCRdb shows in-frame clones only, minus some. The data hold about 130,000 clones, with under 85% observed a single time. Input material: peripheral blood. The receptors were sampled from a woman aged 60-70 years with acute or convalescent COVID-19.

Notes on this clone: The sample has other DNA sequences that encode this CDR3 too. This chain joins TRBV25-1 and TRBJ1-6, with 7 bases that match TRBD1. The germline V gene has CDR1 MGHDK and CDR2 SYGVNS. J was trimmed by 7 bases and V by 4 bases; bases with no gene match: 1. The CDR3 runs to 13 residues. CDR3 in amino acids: CASSGQGNSPLHF. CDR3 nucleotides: TGTGCCAGCAGTGGACAGGGAAATTCACCCCTCCACTTT.

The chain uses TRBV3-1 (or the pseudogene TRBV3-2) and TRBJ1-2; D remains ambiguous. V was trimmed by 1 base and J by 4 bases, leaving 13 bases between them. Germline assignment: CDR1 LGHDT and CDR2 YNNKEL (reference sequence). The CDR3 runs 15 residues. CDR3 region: CASSQAGVWGYGYTF. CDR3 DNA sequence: TGTGCCAGCAGCCAAGCCGGGGTGTGGGGCTATGGCTACACCTTC.

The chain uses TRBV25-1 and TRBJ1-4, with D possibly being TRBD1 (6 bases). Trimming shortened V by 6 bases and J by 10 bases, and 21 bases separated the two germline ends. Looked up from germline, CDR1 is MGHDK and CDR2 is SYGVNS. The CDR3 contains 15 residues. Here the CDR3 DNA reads TGTGCCAGCAGATCCACTGGAGGTTTGGGGGCAAAACTGTTTTTT. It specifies CASRSTGGLGAKLFF.

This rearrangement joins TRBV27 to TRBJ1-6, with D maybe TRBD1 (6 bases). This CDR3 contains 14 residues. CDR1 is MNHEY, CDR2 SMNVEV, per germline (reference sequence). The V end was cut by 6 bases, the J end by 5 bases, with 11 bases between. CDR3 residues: CASRTQGNNSPLHF. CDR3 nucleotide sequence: TGTGCCAGCAGAACACAGGGAAATAATTCACCCCTCCACTTT.

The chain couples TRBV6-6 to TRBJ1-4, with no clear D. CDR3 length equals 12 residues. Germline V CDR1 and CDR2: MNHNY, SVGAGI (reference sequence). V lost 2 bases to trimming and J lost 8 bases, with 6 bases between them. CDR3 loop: CASSYGGEKLFF. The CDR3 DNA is TGTGCCAGCAGTTACGGAGGGGAAAAACTGTTTTTT.

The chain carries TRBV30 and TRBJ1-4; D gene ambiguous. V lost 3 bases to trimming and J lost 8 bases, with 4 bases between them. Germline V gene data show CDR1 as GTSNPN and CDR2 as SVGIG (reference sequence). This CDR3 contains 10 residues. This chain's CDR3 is CAWSGEKLFF. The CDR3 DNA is TGTGCCTGGAGCGGGGAAAAACTGTTTTTT. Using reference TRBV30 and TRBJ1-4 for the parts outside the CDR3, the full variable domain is SQTIHQWPATLVQPVGSPLSLECTVEGTSNPNLYWYRQAAGRGLQLLFYSVGIGQISSEVPQNLSASRPQDRQFILSSKKLLLSDSGFYLCAWSGEKLFFGSGTQLSVL.

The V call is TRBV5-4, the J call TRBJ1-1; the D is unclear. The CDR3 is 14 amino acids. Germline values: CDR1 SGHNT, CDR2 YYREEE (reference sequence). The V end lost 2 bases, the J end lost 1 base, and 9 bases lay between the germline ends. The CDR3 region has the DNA TGTGCCAGCAGCTTATTACTCGAGAACACTGAAGCTTTCTTT. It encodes CASSLLLENTEAFF.

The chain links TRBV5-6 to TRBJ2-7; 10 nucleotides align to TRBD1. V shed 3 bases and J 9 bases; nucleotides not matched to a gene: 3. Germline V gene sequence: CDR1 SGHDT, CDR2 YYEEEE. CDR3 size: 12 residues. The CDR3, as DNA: TGTGCCAGCAGCTCGGGACAGGGGTGGCAGTACTTC. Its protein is CASSSGQGWQYF.

DNA for the CDR3: TGTGCCAGCAGCTTAAACGGCAGGGTCGATCAGCCCCAGCATTTT. Its translation is CASSLNGRVDQPQHF. The rearrangement links TRBV5-6 to TRBJ1-5; tentative D call: TRBD1 (5 bases). V dropped 2 bases and J dropped 5 bases, with 14 bases sitting between them. The CDR3 runs to 15 residues. Germline V gene sequence: CDR1 SGHDT, CDR2 YYEEEE.

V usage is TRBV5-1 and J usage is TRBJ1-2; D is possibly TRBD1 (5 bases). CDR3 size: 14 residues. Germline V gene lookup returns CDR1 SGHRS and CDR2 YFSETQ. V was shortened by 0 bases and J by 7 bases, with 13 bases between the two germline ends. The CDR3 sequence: CASSLDPGLSGYTF. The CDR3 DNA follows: TGCGCCAGCAGCTTGGACCCAGGGCTCTCTGGCTACACCTTC. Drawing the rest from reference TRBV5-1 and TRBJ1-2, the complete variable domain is KAGVTQTPRYLIKTRGQQVTLSCSPISGHRSVSWYQQTPGQGLQFLFEYFSETQRNKGNFPGRFSGRQFSNSRSEMNVSTLELGDSALYLCASSLDPGLSGYTFGSGTRLTVV.

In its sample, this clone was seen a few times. This chain's CDR3 is CASSEGTENYGYTF. The CDR3 nucleotides are TGTGCCAGTAGTGAGGGGACAGAAAACTATGGCTACACCTTC. The J gene is TRBJ1-2, the V gene TRBV19; 7 positions agree with TRBD1. V shed 5 bases, J shed 2 bases, and the junction held 5 bases outside the gene matches. This CDR3 region has 14 residues. Germline loops: CDR1 LNHDA, CDR2 SQIVND (reference sequence).

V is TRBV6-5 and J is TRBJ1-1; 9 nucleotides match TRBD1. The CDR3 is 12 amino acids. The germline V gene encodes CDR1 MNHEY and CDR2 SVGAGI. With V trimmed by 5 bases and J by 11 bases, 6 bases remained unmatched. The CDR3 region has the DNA TGTGCCAGCAGTCGGACAGGGGTTCCGGCTTTCTTT. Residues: CASSRTGVPAFF.

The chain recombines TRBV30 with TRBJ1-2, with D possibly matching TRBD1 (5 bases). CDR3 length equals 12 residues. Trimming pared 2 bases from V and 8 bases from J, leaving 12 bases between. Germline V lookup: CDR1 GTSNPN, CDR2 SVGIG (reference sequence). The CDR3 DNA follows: TGTGCCTGGAGTCGGGACTACGAGGGCTACACCTTC. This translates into CAWSRDYEGYTF.

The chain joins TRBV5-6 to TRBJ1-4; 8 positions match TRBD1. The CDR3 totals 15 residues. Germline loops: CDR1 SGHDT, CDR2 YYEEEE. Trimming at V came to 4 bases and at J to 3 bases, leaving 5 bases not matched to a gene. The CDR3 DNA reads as TGTGCCAGCAGCCCCCAGGGGGCGCCTAATGAAAAACTGTTTTTT. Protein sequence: CASSPQGAPNEKLFF.

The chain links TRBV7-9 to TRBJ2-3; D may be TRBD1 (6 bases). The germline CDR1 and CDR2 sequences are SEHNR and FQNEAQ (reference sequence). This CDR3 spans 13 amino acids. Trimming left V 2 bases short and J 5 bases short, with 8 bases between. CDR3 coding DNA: TGTGCCAGCAGCTTACAGGGGAGAGATACGCAGTATTTT. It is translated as CASSLQGRDTQYF.

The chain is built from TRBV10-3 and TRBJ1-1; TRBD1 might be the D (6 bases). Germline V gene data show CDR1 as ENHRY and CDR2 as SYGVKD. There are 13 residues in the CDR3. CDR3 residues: CASRGAVNTEAFF. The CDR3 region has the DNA TGTGCGTCGCGGGGGGCAGTGAACACTGAAGCTTTCTTT.